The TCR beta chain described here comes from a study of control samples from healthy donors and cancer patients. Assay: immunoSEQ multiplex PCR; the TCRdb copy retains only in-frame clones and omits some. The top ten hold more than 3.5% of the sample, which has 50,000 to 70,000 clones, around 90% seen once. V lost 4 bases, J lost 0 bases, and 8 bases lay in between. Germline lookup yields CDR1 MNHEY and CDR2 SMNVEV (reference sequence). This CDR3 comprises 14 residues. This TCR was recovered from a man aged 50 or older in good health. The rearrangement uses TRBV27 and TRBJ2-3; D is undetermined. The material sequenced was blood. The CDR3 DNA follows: TGTGCCAGCAGTTCAATAATTAGCACAGATACGCAGTATTTT. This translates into CASSSIISTDTQYF.